The clone carrying this T cell receptor (beta chain) was found many times. Researchers made TCR beta libraries by using iRepertoire HTBI primers and running Arm-PCR on CDR3 regions. TCRdb reanalysed the multiplex PCR reads using MiXCR and keeps one entry per CDR3 protein. The repertoire holds roughly 400,000 distinct CDR3 sequences, with under 25% as singletons. The CDR3 covers 15 residues. This sample is part of a study of regulatory T cells in long-lasting Graves disease. The overall study: Positive TSH receptor antibodies alongside over 5 years of antithyroid drugs were what marked Graves' disease as persistent.

Sample time point: persistent/refractory GD, antithyroid drugs over 5 years with positive TRAb. PBMCs provided the RNA from which the TCR library was made. This specimen was peripheral blood mononuclear cells (PBMCs), taken when the disease was refractory, from a patient treated with antithyroid drugs. The clonotype comes from a female donor with Graves disease. The chain links TRBV3-2 to TRBJ1-2. TRBV3-2 is deemed a pseudogene. DNA for the CDR3: TGTGCCAGCAGCTTCAGAAGAGGGAATAACTATGGCTACACCTTC. This translates into CASSFRRGNNYGYTF.